This record covers a single TCR beta chain. The sample originates from a study of blood T cell repertoires in COVID-19. Overall study context: Both acute and convalescent COVID-19 samples were obtained from the United States, Italy and Spain. T cells, B-cell-depleted T cells, or PBMCs supplied cDNA or gDNA.

V lost 7 bases to trimming and J lost 6 bases; unmatched junction nucleotides: 8. There are 13 residues in the CDR3. Germline values: CDR1 SGHVS, CDR2 FQNEAQ. Sequencing was performed with immunoSEQ multiplex PCR; in TCRdb, only in-frame clones are kept and a portion is missing. The data contain under 150,000 clones, about four fifths of them singletons. The specimen was peripheral blood. This chain links TRBV7-8 with TRBJ2-7; 8 bases map to TRBD2. The receptor's source is a woman in her sixties with acute or convalescent COVID-19. DNA for the CDR3: TGTGCCAGCAACCGGGAGGGATCGGGCGAGCAGTACTTC. It yields the protein CASNREGSGEQYF.